The present TCR beta chain was sequenced within a study of cytomegalovirus exposure and HLA in healthy donors. This cohort consisted of healthy bone marrow donors. Concerning this clone itself: What it binds is unknown.

Researchers ran the PCR with 60 Vbeta and 13 Jbeta primers. The method was immunoSEQ multiplex PCR; TCRdb's version includes in-frame clones alone and lacks a portion of them. The sample holds about 200,000 clones, less than 85% seen once. Study-level findings and limits: An apparent linkage of common viral pathogens to several of the most significant clusters emerged in a later analysis.

There are 16 residues in the CDR3. In germline, CDR1 is LGHNT, CDR2 FRNRAP. J gave up 0 bases and V 0 bases, and 1 base lay outside the gene matches. This receptor was identified in a man aged 18-30 years in good health and CMV-seronegative. Input material: PBMCs. The chain links TRBV12-5 to TRBJ2-1, with TRBD2 matching over 8 bases. CDR3 loop: CASGLVLAGSYNEQFF. The CDR3 DNA follows: TGTGCTAGTGGTTTGGTGCTAGCGGGCTCCTACAATGAGCAGTTCTTC.